These 17 T cell receptor beta chains came from one sample sequenced in a study of blood T cells in healthy people across ages. The authors ran a second PCR of about 7 to 11 cycles using a sample-barcoded 5' primer and a J-beta primer mix. TCRdb itself ran the 5' RACE reads through MiXCR, one entry per CDR3 protein. The data show roughly 800,000 distinct CDR3 sequences, 53% seen once. Sequencing input: blood. These receptors were collected from a man at least 80 years old in good health.

At least ten counts were recorded for this clonotype. The chain joins TRBV12-3 or TRBV12-4 to TRBJ2-7; D might be TRBD1 or TRBD2, each matching 5 bases. The CDR3 has 14 amino acids. The V end was cut by 5 bases, the J end by 2 bases, with 13 bases between. For the CDR3, the DNA is TGTGCCAGCAGTCCCCGGGGCCATACCTACGAGCAGTACTTC. Translation: CASSPRGHTYEQYF.

The rearrangement links TRBV2 to TRBJ2-7; 9 bases match TRBD2. In germline, CDR1 is SNHLY, CDR2 FYNNEI. V trimming: 11 bases; J trimming: 5 bases; junction bases outside the gene matches: 7. This CDR3 comprises 12 residues. The CDR3 is CAGRREGHEQYF. DNA for the CDR3: TGTGCCGGTAGGCGGGAGGGCCACGAGCAGTACTTC.

V gene TRBV5-1 combines with J gene TRBJ1-2; D is uncertain. CDR1 SGHRS and CDR2 YFSETQ come from the germline V gene. Trimming took off 4 bases at V and 6 bases at J, with 16 bases between the two ends. The CDR3 is 14 residues long. CDR3 sequence (DNA): TGCGCCAGCAGCAACCCCGCAGACCTTAATGGCTACACCTTC. Encoded protein: CASSNPADLNGYTF.

The V and J genes are TRBV7-2 and TRBJ2-7; 8 bases fit TRBD2. The CDR3 contains 17 residues. With 1 base clipped from V and 3 bases from J, the junction kept 11 bases outside the gene matches. CDR1 SGHTA and CDR2 FQGNSA come from the germline V gene. In DNA, the CDR3 is TGTGCCAGCAGCTTAGGGCCCTTAGGTAGCGGGAACTACGAGCAGTACTTC. Residues: CASSLGPLGSGNYEQYF.

V and J are TRBV3-1 and TRBJ2-3; D unclear. The length of the CDR3 is 14 residues. Germline V CDR1 and CDR2: LGHDT, YNNKEL (reference sequence). V gave up 4 bases and J gave up 6 bases, with 14 bases separating them. In DNA, the CDR3 is TGTGCCAGCAGCCTTGACTTGATAGGGGATACGCAGTATTTT. Translated, it gives CASSLDLIGDTQYF.

The rearrangement joins TRBV20-1 to TRBJ2-5, with 7 bases aligning to TRBD1. V was pared by 6 bases and J by 2 bases, with 6 bases of the junction left unmatched. The germline V gene encodes CDR1 DFQATT and CDR2 SNEGSKA (reference sequence). The CDR3 contains 13 residues. The CDR3 nucleotides read TGCAGTGCCCAAGACAGGGCGCAAGAGACCCAGTACTTC. Its protein product is CSAQDRAQETQYF.

A note on this clonotype: Sequence at one end of the junction differs from germline and may be a read error. The chain carries TRBV20-1 and TRBJ2-3; 8 bases line up with TRBD2. Germline-derived CDR1 and CDR2 are DFQATT and SNEGSKA (reference sequence). This CDR3 has 17 residues. CDR3 DNA: TGCAGCGCTAGAGATGGTCAGCGGGAGCAATCCCCAGATACGCAGTATTTT. As protein: CSARDGQREQSPDTQYF.

The CDR3 DNA sequence: TGTGCCAGCAGCCCAGGCTTGTCGGGATCCGACGAGCAGTACTTC. Residues: CASSPGLSGSDEQYF. The genes are TRBV4-2 and TRBJ2-4; D possibly corresponds to TRBD2 (5 bases). The J call may be wrong; the DNA end is better matched by TRBJ2-7. From germline, CDR1 is LGHNA and CDR2 YNFKEQ. The CDR3 has 15 residues.

This chain connects TRBV6-6 to TRBJ1-1; D gene unclear. Deletions cut 1 base from V and 5 bases from J, with 11 bases between. Germline-derived CDR1 and CDR2 are MNHNY and SVGAGI (reference sequence). This CDR3 spans 14 amino acids. The CDR3 region is CASSYFQVGTEAFF. The CDR3 nucleotides are TGTGCCAGCAGTTACTTCCAGGTGGGGACTGAAGCTTTCTTT.

This clonotype appeared a few times. The chain recombines TRBV29-1 with TRBJ2-7; 9 nucleotides match TRBD2. CDR3 length: 13 amino acids. Germline CDR1 SQVTM, CDR2 ANQGSEA. Trimming took 4 bases from V and 5 from J; bases not matched to a gene: 6. The CDR3 nucleotides are TGCAGCGTTGGGGCGGGAGGGGTCGACGAGCAGTACTTC. Translating it yields CSVGAGGVDEQYF.

The chain couples TRBV5-6 to TRBJ1-1; 9 bases align to TRBD1. There are 12 residues in the CDR3. Germline V lookup: CDR1 SGHDT, CDR2 YYEEEE. V trimming: 7 bases; J trimming: 5 bases; junction bases outside the gene matches: 3. As DNA, the CDR3 is TGTGCCAGCGGACAGGGGCGAACTGAAGCTTTCTTT. Protein product: CASGQGRTEAFF. Variable domain in full (rest from reference TRBV5-6 and TRBJ1-1): DAGVTQSPTHLIKTRGQQVTLRCSPKSGHDTVSWYQQALGQGPQFIFQYYEEEERQRGNFPDRFSGHQFPNYSSELNVNALLLGDSALYLCASGQGRTEAFFGQGTRLTVV.

CDR3 residues: CSAREGAYYGYTF. CDR3 coding DNA: TGCAGTGCTAGAGAGGGGGCCTACTATGGCTACACCTTC. The rearrangement links TRBV20-1 to TRBJ1-2, with a tentative D call TRBD1 (6 bases). V lost 0 bases, J lost 3 bases, and 8 bases lay in between. CDR3 length: 13 residues. CDR1 and CDR2 from the germline V gene are DFQATT and SNEGSKA (reference sequence).

The CDR3 here is CSVTSTGNTEAFF. In DNA form, the CDR3 reads TGCAGCGTGACGTCGACGGGGAACACTGAAGCTTTCTTT. The chain recombines TRBV29-1 with TRBJ1-1, with unresolved D. CDR3 size: 13 residues. Germline-derived CDR1 and CDR2 are SQVTM and ANQGSEA. V dropped 6 bases and J dropped 1 base, with 12 bases sitting between them.

This clonotype turned up a few times. This rearrangement joins TRBV7-6 to TRBJ2-7; D perhaps matches TRBD1 (6 bases). CDR3 length equals 13 residues. V lost 6 bases, J lost 3 bases, and 12 bases lay in between. The V gene's germline CDR1 is SGHVS and CDR2 FNYEAQ. The CDR3 is CASSPQQGYEQYF. CDR3 bases: TGTGCCAGCAGTCCTCAACAGGGCTACGAGCAGTACTTC.

This clonotype was picked up many times. This chain uses TRBV10-3 with TRBJ2-1; no definite D call. Trimming cost V 2 bases and J 3 bases, with 8 bases left between them. The germline V gene encodes CDR1 ENHRY and CDR2 SYGVKD. The length of the CDR3 is 14 residues. CDR3 residues: CAISEDGFYNEQFF. The CDR3 region has the DNA TGTGCCATCAGTGAGGACGGATTCTACAATGAGCAGTTCTTC.

The CDR3: CSARGPGGGDEQYF. The CDR3 nucleotides are TGCAGTGCTAGAGGTCCAGGGGGTGGGGACGAGCAGTACTTC. The chain has TRBV20-1 and TRBJ2-7, with TRBD1 matching over 7 bases. Germline V gene lookup returns CDR1 DFQATT and CDR2 SNEGSKA (reference sequence). CDR3 length: 14 amino acids. V trimming: 1 base; J trimming: 5 bases; junction bases outside the gene matches: 8.

This sequence joins TRBV24-1 and TRBJ2-1; 11 nucleotides line up with TRBD1. With V trimmed by 6 bases and J by 0 bases, 12 bases remained unmatched. Germline CDR1 is KGHDR and CDR2 is SFDVKD. This CDR3 comprises 19 residues. DNA of the CDR3: TGTGCCACCAGTACCGGGACAGGGGGGCAAACTCGCTCCTACAATGAGCAGTTCTTC. It yields the protein CATSTGTGGQTRSYNEQFF.